A selection of T cell receptor beta chains follows, all from one sample in a study of PD-1 blockade in classical Hodgkin lymphoma. Sequenced by immunoSEQ multiplex PCR; TCRdb stores in-frame clones only, minus some. This table holds some 1,500 clones, roughly 63% found once. Sequencing was performed on CD8+ T cells from blood, taken at baseline. The receptors come from a human donor with classical Hodgkin lymphoma. Both conserved end residues are part of each CDR3. A D gene is named only where the DNA matches it firmly. Where a row states a size, it is once, few, many or the class of an expanded clone; other rows omit it.

TRBV4-1,14,TRBJ2-5,NA,TRBD2,TGCGCCAGCAGCCAAGAGGGGGAGGGGGAGACCCAGTACTTC,CASSQEGEGETQYF
TRBV7-9,16,TRBJ1-4,large,TRBD1,TGTGCCAGCAGCGCCCTTTGGGACAGCATTAATGAAAAACTGTTTTTT,CASSALWDSINEKLFF
TRBV7-2,15,TRBJ2-1,NA,NA,TGTGCCAGCAGCCCCTTCGCGGAGAACTACAATGAGCAGTTCTTC,CASSPFAENYNEQFF
TRBV5-6,12,TRBJ1-2,few,NA,TGTGCCAGCAGCGTACAGGGCTATGGCTACACCTTC,CASSVQGYGYTF
TRBV27,13,TRBJ1-2,NA,NA,TGTGCCAGCAGCATGGGACCGACGGGGGGCTACACCTTC,CASSMGPTGGYTF
TRBV11-3,13,TRBJ2-1,NA,NA,TGTGCCAGCAGCCCCAGACAAAGCAATGAGCAGTTCTTC,CASSPRQSNEQFF
TRBV27,13,TRBJ2-2,NA,NA,TGTGCCAGCAGCCCAACCGCCACCGGGGAGCTGTTTTTT,CASSPTATGELFF
TRBV27,15,TRBJ2-7,NA,NA,TGTGCCAGCAGTTTACTGGCAGGTTCAACCTACGAGCAGTACTTC,CASSLLAGSTYEQYF
TRBV5-5,18,TRBJ2-2,NA,NA,TGTGCCAGCAGCTTGGAGGGGACCTTCGACAGGCTCAGGGGGGAGCTGTTTTTT,CASSLEGTFDRLRGELFF
TRBV19,15,TRBJ2-7,NA,TRBD1,TGTGCCAGTAGTCCTGGGACAGGGGGAGGCTACGAGCAGTACTTC,CASSPGTGGGYEQYF
TRBV2,14,TRBJ2-2,NA,NA,TGTGCCAGCAGTGCGCAGGGGAACACCGGGGAGCTGTTTTTT,CASSAQGNTGELFF
TRBV7-9,13,TRBJ2-2,few,NA,TGTGCCAGCAGCTTTATGAACACCGGGGAGCTGTTTTTT,CASSFMNTGELFF
TRBV6-5,12,TRBJ1-2,NA,TRBD1,TGTGCCAGCGGGACAGGGGGAGGTGGCTACACCTTC,CASGTGGGGYTF
TRBV11-3,10,TRBJ1-5,NA,NA,TGTGCCAGCAACAATCAGCCCCAGCATTTT,CASNNQPQHF
TRBV4-3,15,TRBJ1-2,NA,TRBD1,TGCGCCAGCAGCCAAGAATGGGGACAGAACTATGGCTACACCTTC,CASSQEWGQNYGYTF
TRBV6-6,13,TRBJ2-7,NA,TRBD1,TGTGCCAGCCGGGACAGAGTGTATGGCGAGCAGTACTTC,CASRDRVYGEQYF
TRBV6-1,13,TRBJ1-2,NA,TRBD1,TGTGCCAGCAGGGACAGGGGGCTAGGTGGCTACACCTTC,CASRDRGLGGYTF
TRBV5-1,14,TRBJ1-1,once,TRBD1,TGCGCCAGCAGCCTGACAGGGGTTAACACTGAAGCTTTCTTT,CASSLTGVNTEAFF
TRBV5-4,15,TRBJ2-2,few,NA,TGTGCCAGCAGCTTAGGAGGGGTCCGCACCGGGGAGCTGTTTTTT,CASSLGGVRTGELFF
TRBV4-2,16,TRBJ2-1,NA,TRBD2,TGTGCCAGCAGCCAGACTAGCGTCGAGCCAATCAATGAGCAGTTCTTC,CASSQTSVEPINEQFF
TRBV7-9,12,TRBJ2-1,few,NA,TGTGCCAGCAGCGGGGGTTACAATGAGCAGTTCTTC,CASSGGYNEQFF
TRBV2,14,TRBJ2-7,few,NA,TGTGCCAGCAGTGAGCGAGGACGGATCTACGAGCAGTACTTC,CASSERGRIYEQYF
TRBV7-9,14,TRBJ1-1,few,NA,TGTGCCAGCAGCTTAGCGGACAGTAACACTGAAGCTTTCTTT,CASSLADSNTEAFF
TRBV9,11,TRBJ2-2,medium-sized,NA,TGTGCCAGTAGGAGTGGCGGGGAGCTGTTTTTT,CASRSGGELFF
TRBV9,16,TRBJ2-2,NA,NA,TGTGCCAGCAGCGTAAGTGGGACTTCGAACACCGGGGAGCTGTTTTTT,CASSVSGTSNTGELFF
TRBV5-5,15,TRBJ2-2,hyperexpanded,NA,TGTGCCAGCAGCTTAGGAGGGGTCCGCACCGGGGAGCTGTTTTTT,CASSLGGVRTGELFF
TRBV11-3,13,TRBJ1-1,NA,NA,TGTGCCAGCAATATAGGGGGGGTGACTGAAGCTTTCTTT,CASNIGGVTEAFF
TRBV30,14,TRBJ2-3,NA,NA,TGTGCCTGGACCCCCCCTTATAGCACAGATACGCAGTATTTT,CAWTPPYSTDTQYF
TRBV4-3,16,TRBJ2-6,NA,NA,TGCGCCAGCAGCCAAGAGGAATACTCTGGGGCCAACGTCCTGACTTTC,CASSQEEYSGANVLTF
TRBV7-3,13,TRBJ1-2,NA,NA,TGTGCCAGCAGCTTAATCAAACACCCTGGCTACACCTTC,CASSLIKHPGYTF
TRBV15,14,TRBJ1-2,NA,NA,TGTGCCACCAGCCCTACAGGGAGGGGCTATGGCTACACCTTC,CATSPTGRGYGYTF
TRBV19,16,TRBJ1-1,NA,NA,TGTGCCAGTAGTTTCCAAGAGGGTCGGTATGACACTGAAGCTTTCTTT,CASSFQEGRYDTEAFF
TRBV7-9,16,TRBJ2-1,NA,TRBD2,TGTGCCAGCAGCTCCCGACTAGCGGGGGGTCGTAGTGAGCAGTTCTTC,CASSSRLAGGRSEQFF
TRBV4-1,15,TRBJ1-1,NA,TRBD1,TGCGCCAGCAGCCTCGACAGGGGAGGGAACACTGAAGCTTTCTTT,CASSLDRGGNTEAFF
TRBV11-2,13,TRBJ1-1,medium-sized,TRBD1,TGTGCCAGCAGTGCAGGGGGGGTGGCTGAAGCTTTCTTT,CASSAGGVAEAFF
TRBV4-3,13,TRBJ1-2,few,NA,TGCGCCAGCAGCCAAGATCAGGGTAATGGCTACACCTTC,CASSQDQGNGYTF
TRBV11-2,19,TRBJ2-5,NA,TRBD2,TGTGCCAGCAGGGGAGCGGGGAAGGTCGGCGGGGGGCCCCTAAAGACCCAGTACTTC,CASRGAGKVGGGPLKTQYF
TRBV27,12,TRBJ2-5,NA,NA,TGTGCCAGCGGGATGTACCAAGAGACCCAGTACTTC,CASGMYQETQYF
TRBV6-5,12,TRBJ1-2,NA,NA,TGTGCCAGTGGACTGTATAACTATGGCTACACCTTC,CASGLYNYGYTF
TRBV7-2,13,TRBJ1-1,few,NA,TGTGCCAGCAGCTTAGGGGGGGTCACTGAAGCTTTCTTT,CASSLGGVTEAFF
TRBV5-4,17,TRBJ2-1,NA,TRBD2,TGTGCCAGCAGCCCCTATCTAGCGGGGGGGCCCCGCAATGAGCAGTTCTTC,CASSPYLAGGPRNEQFF
TRBV11-3,13,TRBJ1-2,NA,TRBD1,TGTGCCAGCGACCAGGGGGGGAACTATGGCTACACCTTC,CASDQGGNYGYTF
TRBV27,15,TRBJ1-2,NA,NA,TGTGCCAGCAGTTTAAAGGCAGGGTCGGCGTGGGGCTACACCTTC,CASSLKAGSAWGYTF
TRBV19,16,TRBJ2-3,once,TRBD2,TGTGCCAGTAGTATGCGGCGGGGGGGCGTCACAGATACGCAGTATTTT,CASSMRRGGVTDTQYF
TRBV5-1,15,TRBJ2-1,NA,TRBD2,TGCGCCAGCAGCTTAGGGCTAGCGGGGGATAATGAGCAGTTCTTC,CASSLGLAGDNEQFF
TRBV6-5,14,TRBJ2-5,NA,NA,TGTGCCAGCAGTTACACCGGGGGATGGGAGACCCAGTACTTC,CASSYTGGWETQYF
TRBV7-9,11,TRBJ1-2,few,TRBD1,TGTGCCAGCAGCTCGGGACAGGGGACCACCTTC,CASSSGQGTTF
TRBV2,17,TRBJ2-1,few,TRBD2,TGTGCCAGCATAGAGAATAGCGGGCTTAGCTCCTACAATGAGCAGTTCTTC,CASIENSGLSSYNEQFF
TRBV7-9,12,TRBJ1-1,NA,NA,TGTGCCAGCAGCTTAGGGACCACTGAAGCTTTCTTT,CASSLGTTEAFF
TRBV7-9,15,TRBJ1-1,few,TRBD1,TGTGCCAGCAGCTTACCGGGACAGATGAACACTGAAGCTTTCTTT,CASSLPGQMNTEAFF
TRBV6-5,15,TRBJ2-5,few,TRBD2,TGTGCCAGCAGTCCTAGCGGGGGGGGACGAGAGACCCAGTACTTC,CASSPSGGGRETQYF
TRBV6-4,13,TRBJ1-1,NA,NA,TGTGCCAGCAGTGCTTTGTGGAACACTGAAGCTTTCTTT,CASSALWNTEAFF
TRBV28,16,TRBJ2-6,NA,NA,TGTGCCAGCAGTTTAAGCAGGGTCTCTGGGGCCAACGTCCTGACTTTC,CASSLSRVSGANVLTF
TRBV6-6,12,TRBJ2-4,NA,TRBD2,TGTGCCAGCAGTTACTCGGGCGGGGGGGTTGACTTC,CASSYSGGGVDF
TRBV9,11,TRBJ2-7,NA,NA,TGTGCCAGCAGCTCGGGGTACGAGCAGTACTTC,CASSSGYEQYF
TRBV4-3,16,TRBJ1-2,NA,NA,TGCGCCAGCAGCCAAGATAGGCAGAATTTTAACTATGGCTACACCTTC,CASSQDRQNFNYGYTF
TRBV4-2,14,TRBJ2-3,NA,NA,TGTGCCAGCAGCCAAGATCCCAGCACAGATACGCAGTATTTT,CASSQDPSTDTQYF